The entry below gives a single T cell receptor (beta chain) sequence along with its context. This specimen comes from a study of control samples from healthy donors and cancer patients. Libraries were prepared by immunoSEQ multiplex PCR; TCRdb keeps only in-frame clonotypes and omits some of them. The sample consists of roughly 120,000 clones, about 88% of them appearing once. Trimming took off 0 bases at V and 3 bases at J, with 14 bases between the two ends. The CDR3 loop spans 17 amino acids. Germline CDR1 ENHRY, CDR2 SYGVKD. The rearrangement uses TRBV10-3 and TRBJ1-4, with D possibly matching TRBD1 (5 bases). The clonotype was recovered from a man aged 50 to 60 in good health. What was sequenced was blood. CDR3 sequence reads: CAISESEVGVPNEKLFF. The CDR3 DNA follows: TGTGCCATCAGTGAGTCGGAAGTAGGGGTCCCTAATGAAAAACTGTTTTTT.